Presented here are 13 T cell receptor beta chains from one specimen sequenced in a study of cytomegalovirus exposure and HLA in healthy donors. Primers for the PCR totalled 60 Vbeta and 13 Jbeta. TCRdb keeps only in-frame clones here, not all; method: immunoSEQ multiplex PCR. The table has about 82,000 clones, roughly 72% seen once. The sequenced material came from PBMCs. The receptors come from a man in his forties or fifties in good health and CMV-seropositive.

This chain joins TRBV19 and TRBJ2-1; TRBD2 agrees at 11 bases. V dropped 3 bases and J dropped 6; count of bases not matched to a gene: 4. The CDR3 has 15 amino acids. Germline values: CDR1 LNHDA, CDR2 SQIVND (reference sequence). The CDR3 reads CASSMIAGGVNEQFF. DNA of the CDR3: TGTGCCAGTAGTATGATAGCGGGGGGGGTCAATGAGCAGTTCTTC.

This sequence joins TRBV29-1 and TRBJ2-7; D is possibly TRBD1 (6 bases). Trimming stripped 6 bases from V and 1 base from J, with 13 bases between. CDR3 length: 13 amino acids. CDR1 SQVTM and CDR2 ANQGSEA come from the germline V gene. CDR3 nucleotides: TGCAGCGTGGCACAGGGCTGGTCCTACGAGCAGTACTTC. Translation gives CSVAQGWSYEQYF.

V gene TRBV7-9 combines with J gene TRBJ2-5; no definite D call. From germline, CDR1 is SEHNR and CDR2 FQNEAQ (reference sequence). The ends were cut back, 4 bases at V and 1 base at J, with 7 bases in the middle. The CDR3 extends over 13 amino acids. For the CDR3, the DNA is TGTGCCAGCAGCTCCTCGAGCCAAGAGACCCAGTACTTC. Its protein is CASSSSSQETQYF.

The V and J genes are TRBV10-3 and TRBJ2-7; TRBD1 is a possible D gene (5 bases). The V end was cut by 10 bases, the J end by 4 bases, with 14 bases between. The CDR3 loop spans 12 amino acids. Germline CDR1 and CDR2: ENHRY and SYGVKD. This CDR3 reads CATAEGAYEQYF. The DNA for the CDR3 is TGTGCCACCGCGGAAGGGGCTTACGAGCAGTACTTC.

This clone was recorded once. The chain couples TRBV29-1 to TRBJ2-7, with a weak D call TRBD1 (5 bases). This CDR3 comprises 11 residues. CDR1 is SQVTM, CDR2 ANQGSEA, per germline. CDR3 residues: CSVLGAYEQYF. The CDR3 DNA reads as TGCAGTGTTTTAGGGGCCTACGAGCAGTACTTC.

The chain joins TRBV19 to TRBJ2-7, with TRBD1 identical over 11 bases. Trimming removed 5 bases from V and 2 bases from J; junction bases left unmatched: 11. From germline, CDR1 is LNHDA and CDR2 SQIVND (reference sequence). This CDR3 has 17 amino acids. The CDR3 here is CASSANGRTGGTYEQYF. The CDR3 DNA is TGTGCCAGTAGTGCAAACGGGAGGACAGGGGGCACCTACGAGCAGTACTTC.

The rearrangement uses TRBV21-1 and TRBJ2-7; TRBD1 is taken as the D call from the table, unchecked against the DNA. TRBV21-1 is reported as a pseudogene. The CDR3 is 14 amino acids. This CDR3 is CASSRGTGGYEQYF. The CDR3 DNA sequence: TGTGCCAGCAGCAGGGGGACAGGGGGTTACGAGCAGTACTTC.

The gene calls are TRBV5-6 and TRBJ1-1; possible D gene TRBD1, 5 bases. The germline V gene has CDR1 SGHDT and CDR2 YYEEEE. The CDR3 is 14 residues long. Trimming took 0 bases from V and 4 from J, leaving 10 bases between them. The CDR3 nucleotides are TGTGCCAGCAGCTTGGCCGGGGGTGTCACTGAAGCTTTCTTT. Its protein is CASSLAGGVTEAFF.

The chain has TRBV5-1 and TRBJ2-1, with 11 bases identical to TRBD2. The J segment lost 4 bases and the V segment lost 2 bases, leaving 2 bases of the junction unmatched. Germline assignment: CDR1 SGHRS and CDR2 YFSETQ. There are 15 residues in the CDR3. The CDR3 DNA is TGCGCCAGCAGCTTAGGGACTAGCGGATACAATGAGCAGTTCTTC. Translating it yields CASSLGTSGYNEQFF.

Comment on this clone: Other DNA sequences in this sample translate to the same CDR3. The chain combines TRBV27 with TRBJ1-2; D possibly corresponds to TRBD1 (6 bases). This CDR3 contains 13 residues. From germline, CDR1 is MNHEY and CDR2 SMNVEV (reference sequence). V lost 0 bases to trimming and J lost 4 bases, with 6 bases between them. CDR3: CASSLSGGYGYTF. CDR3 nucleotide sequence: TGTGCCAGCAGTTTATCAGGGGGCTATGGCTACACCTTC.

The chain carries TRBV20-1 and TRBJ2-7; 7 nucleotides align to TRBD1. The ends lost 2 bases at V and 5 bases at J; junction bases unmatched: 0. There are 11 residues in the CDR3. Germline V gives CDR1 DFQATT, CDR2 SNEGSKA (reference sequence). The CDR3 DNA reads as TGCAGTGCTAGACAGGGGGACGAGCAGTACTTC. Its protein is CSARQGDEQYF.

The rearrangement uses TRBV15 and TRBJ2-1; possibly TRBD2 for D (7 bases). The V gene lost 1 base and the J gene lost 7 bases, with 14 bases spanning the gap. Germline CDR1 reads LNHNV; CDR2 reads YYDKDF (reference sequence). The CDR3 length is 15 residues. The CDR3 loop is CATSRVGGHGNEQFF. The CDR3 DNA sequence: TGTGCCACCAGCAGAGTCGGGGGGCATGGGAATGAGCAGTTCTTC.

The V gene is TRBV18, the J gene TRBJ1-1, with D uncertain. The CDR3 has 15 residues. The ends were cut back, 2 bases at V and 1 base at J, with 11 bases in the middle. Germline values: CDR1 KGHSH, CDR2 LQKENI. The CDR3 DNA reads TGTGCCAGCTCACCAAGCCAGAGGGCGAACACTGAAGCTTTCTTT. Protein product: CASSPSQRANTEAFF.